A selection of T cell receptor beta chains follows, all from one sample in a study of blood T cell repertoires in COVID-19. Profiled with immunoSEQ multiplex PCR; TCRdb holds only in-frame clones, not every one. The sample gives 130,000 to 150,000 clones, roughly 90% of which show up once; 2% to 2.5% is in the top ten. The sequenced sample was peripheral blood. The origin of the receptors is a human donor in a cohort sampled during active COVID-19. Both conserved end residues are part of each CDR3.

V gene | CDR3 length | CDR3 protein
TRBV7-3 | 13 | CASSHPGDNEQFF
TRBV11-2 | 16 | CASSLRGSGTKNIQYF
TRBV7-2 | 15 | CASSPQAREFEKLFF
TRBV18 | 15 | CASSLGLLNTGELFF
TRBV7-2 | 14 | CASSSAQGLEGYTF
TRBV4-1 | 15 | CASSQAGRKNNEQFF
TRBV6-2/TRBV6-3 | 14 | CASSYSRGPYEQYF
TRBV5-4 | 14 | CASSLDRGFYGYTF
TRBV4-2 | 18 | CASSRGTSGESSYNEQFF
TRBV7-2 | 15 | CASSQPPTGSYGYTF
TRBV5-5 | 14 | CASSRGGESSPLHF
TRBV7-2 | 19 | CASSQGGLALDLAKNIQYF
TRBV28 | 15 | CASSGTGLAGNEQFF
TRBV28 | 17 | CASSPRVLASSYNEQFF
TRBV10-2 | 15 | CASSEFRASNQPQHF
TRBV5-6 | 15 | CASSAGTGEADTQYF
TRBV5-1 | 15 | CASSLAGVGPTEQYF
TRBV5-1 | 14 | CASTRTGRNTEAFF
TRBV7-2 | 15 | CASSFPTSGTYEQYF
TRBV19 | 16 | CASSPKTGRGNTEAFF
TRBV4-1 | 16 | CASSPRTADSGNTIYF
TRBV19 | 13 | CASSPEGWYEQYF
TRBV27 | 14 | CASSLLAGAGEQYF
TRBV9 | 16 | CASSATMGYSGNTIYF
TRBV7-8 | 16 | CASSPRGLDGQGTYTF
TRBV7-2 | 15 | CASSSNRRLGEKLFF